The 12 T cell receptor beta chains below were found in one sample sequenced in a study of beta chain features in type 1 diabetes. The study, taken as a whole, reports: In every one of the four CD4+ subsets, TCRB CDR3s were moderately but significantly shorter in Type 1 diabetes patients.

Reverse transcribing all isolated RNA meant expressed TCRB transcripts were sequenced. Some clones are missing from TCRdb's copy, which holds only in-frame ones; the method was immunoSEQ multiplex PCR. The profile covers hundreds of thousands of clones, with over 11% appearing a single time and 0.03% to 0.045% taken by the ten largest. The antigens of these receptors remain unknown. Sample: naive CD4+ T cells from blood. These receptor sequences come from a man between 18 and 35 years old with type 1 diabetes.

This clone turned up a few times. The chain recombines TRBV19 with TRBJ1-4, with a weak D call TRBD1 (5 bases). The V gene lost 4 bases and the J gene lost 4 bases, with 13 bases spanning the gap. Germline V lookup: CDR1 LNHDA, CDR2 SQIVND (reference sequence). The CDR3 has 15 amino acids. The CDR3 DNA reads as TGTGCCAGTAGTACGGGGACGGTGAATAATGAAAAACTGTTTTTT. It codes for CASSTGTVNNEKLFF.

The rearrangement joins TRBV11-2 to TRBJ2-3; D call uncertain. The CDR3 contains 14 residues. The V gene lost 3 bases and the J gene lost 0 bases, with 7 bases spanning the gap. Germline V CDR1 and CDR2: SGHAT, FQNNGV. CDR3 DNA: TGTGCCAGCAGCTTGGACGAGAGCACAGATACGCAGTATTTT. Translation: CASSLDESTDTQYF.

This chain links TRBV7-9 with TRBJ2-5; D uncertain. CDR3 size: 14 residues. Germline lookup yields CDR1 SEHNR and CDR2 FQNEAQ (reference sequence). V was pared by 6 bases and J by 1 base, with 12 bases between. This CDR3 is CASRPGPSQETQYF. The CDR3 DNA follows: TGTGCCAGCAGACCAGGACCGAGCCAAGAGACCCAGTACTTC.

This chain connects TRBV5-4 to TRBJ2-7, with 7 bases lining up with TRBD1. V dropped 0 bases and J dropped 3; count of bases not matched to a gene: 6. The CDR3 runs 15 residues. Germline V lookup: CDR1 SGHNT, CDR2 YYREEE (reference sequence). CDR3 DNA: TGTGCCAGCAGCTTGGGACGGGACAGCCGCTACGAGCAGTACTTC. Translated: CASSLGRDSRYEQYF.

The rearrangement uses TRBV9 and TRBJ2-3, with 7 bases aligning to TRBD2. The germline V gene encodes CDR1 SGDLS and CDR2 YYNGEE. J was trimmed by 0 bases and V by 3 bases; bases with no gene match: 7. The CDR3 is made up of 16 amino acids. The CDR3 is CASSALAGRSTDTQYF. In DNA, the CDR3 is TGTGCCAGCAGCGCCTTAGCGGGCAGGAGCACAGATACGCAGTATTTT.

As concerns this clone: This same CDR3 is encoded by further DNA sequences in the sample. This chain connects TRBV20-1 to TRBJ2-5; weak D call: TRBD1 (5 bases). Germline loops: CDR1 DFQATT, CDR2 SNEGSKA (reference sequence). CDR3 length: 11 amino acids. V was pared by 2 bases and J by 4 bases, with 5 bases between. CDR3 amino acids: CSARRGETQYF. For the CDR3, the DNA is TGCAGTGCTAGAAGGGGAGAGACCCAGTACTTC.

This clone was observed a handful of times. The chain uses TRBV30 and TRBJ2-6; D uncertain. Trimming shortened V by 0 bases and J by 2 bases, and 8 bases separated the two germline ends. Germline CDR1 reads GTSNPN; CDR2 reads SVGIG (reference sequence). CDR3 length equals 15 residues. The CDR3 bases are TGTGCCTGGAGTGTGTCACGCACTGGGGCCAACGTCCTGACTTTC. Protein sequence: CAWSVSRTGANVLTF.

This clone has only a few counts. This chain joins TRBV29-1 and TRBJ2-6, with 9 bases lining up with TRBD1. V shed 4 bases, J shed 0 bases, and the junction held 4 bases outside the gene matches. Germline V gene sequence: CDR1 SQVTM, CDR2 ANQGSEA. The CDR3 has 16 amino acids. This CDR3 reads CSVGQGGVSGANVLTF. As DNA, the CDR3 is TGCAGCGTTGGACAGGGGGGCGTCTCTGGGGCCAACGTCCTGACTTTC.

There are a few counts of this clone. V gene TRBV7-8 combines with J gene TRBJ1-1; D ambiguous. The V end was cut by 5 bases, the J end by 0 bases, with 16 bases between. In germline, CDR1 is SGHVS, CDR2 FQNEAQ. The CDR3 consists of 16 residues. CDR3 region: CASSTGRKPMNTEAFF. In DNA, the CDR3 is TGTGCCAGCAGCACTGGACGGAAGCCTATGAACACTGAAGCTTTCTTT.

This clone showed up just a few times. The germline gene is not matched at one end of the junction; a read error may be the cause. The chain couples TRBV7-9 to TRBJ1-2; D not resolved. The CDR3 has 10 amino acids. Germline CDR1 is SEHNR and CDR2 is FQNEAQ (reference sequence). CDR3 coding DNA: TGTGCCAGCAGTTCCCATCTCCGGCCCTTC. Translated, it gives CASSSHLRPF. Complete variable domain (other parts from reference TRBV7-9 and TRBJ1-2): DTGVSQNPRHKITKRGQNVTFRCDPISEHNRLYWYRQTLGQGPEFLTYFQNEAQLEKSRLLSDRFSAERPKGSFSTLEIQRTEQGDSAMYLCASSSHLRPFGSGTRLTVV.

This clone has a handful of counts. The gene calls are TRBV28 and TRBJ1-1; 9 nucleotides agree with TRBD1. V lost 6 bases, J lost 6 bases, and 8 bases stayed unmatched. Germline CDR1 and CDR2: MDHEN and SYDVKM. This CDR3 has 14 amino acids. CDR3 sequence reads: CASSDGQGKAEAFF. For the CDR3, the DNA is TGTGCCAGCAGCGACGGACAGGGGAAGGCTGAAGCTTTCTTT.

The chain has TRBV11-3 and TRBJ2-3; TRBD2 agrees at 9 bases. Germline V gene sequence: CDR1 SGHNT, CDR2 YENEEA. This CDR3 is built from 16 residues. Trimming took 1 base from V and 2 from J; bases not matched to a gene: 4. The CDR3 nucleotides are TGTGCCAGCAGCTTAGGGCTAGCGGGGTCCACAGATACGCAGTATTTT. Amino acids: CASSLGLAGSTDTQYF.